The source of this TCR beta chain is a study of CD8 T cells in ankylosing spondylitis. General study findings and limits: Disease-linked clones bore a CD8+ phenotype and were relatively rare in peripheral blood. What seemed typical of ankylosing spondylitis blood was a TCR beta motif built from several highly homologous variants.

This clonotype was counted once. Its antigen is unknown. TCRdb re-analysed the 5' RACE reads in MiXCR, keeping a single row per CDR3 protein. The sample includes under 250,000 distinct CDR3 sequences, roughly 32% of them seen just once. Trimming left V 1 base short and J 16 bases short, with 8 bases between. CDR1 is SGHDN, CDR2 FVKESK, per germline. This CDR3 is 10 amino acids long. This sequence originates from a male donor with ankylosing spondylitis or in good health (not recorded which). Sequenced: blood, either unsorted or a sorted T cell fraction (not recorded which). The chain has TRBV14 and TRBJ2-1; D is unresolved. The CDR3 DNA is TGTGCCAGCAGCCAAGTCTGGGTTTTCTTC. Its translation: CASSQVWVFF.